This T cell receptor beta chain originates from a study of CD8+ T cells in alopecia areata. Study-wide background: Female approximately 6-11-week-old C3H/HeJ recipients received skin from approximately 6-13-month-old C3H/HeJ graft donors with spontaneous alopecia.

CDR1 FNHDT and CDR2 SITEND come from the germline V gene (reference sequence). The length of the CDR3 is 14 residues. Trimming cost V 4 bases and J 1 base; bases outside gene matches: 0. A sort of pooled cutaneous lymph node cells used CD4, CD8alpha, NKG2D, NKG2ACE and other stains. This clone appeared many times. Gene and germline names: mouse. The sequenced fragment ends 4 residues before the CDR3 boundary, so the rest is inferred from the germline J gene. Other DNA sequences in the sample encode the same CDR3. It was cDNA, reverse transcribed from extracted RNA, that served as the sequencing template. Profiling relied on immunoSEQ multiplex PCR, and the TCRdb table lists in-frame clones only, not all of them. The sample holds around 290,000 clones, and no clone turns up only once.

The sample consisted of CD4+ T cells sorted from a lymph node. The TCR comes from a C3H/HeJ mouse with alopecia areata. Mouse strain MHC haplotype: H2-k. The V call is TRBV19, the J call TRBJ2-1; TRBD2 aligns across 9 bases. The CDR3 spells CASSDWGNYAEQFF. CDR3 bases read: TGTGCCAGCAGTGACTGGGGGAACTATGCT.